Listed below are T cell receptor beta chains from one sample, sequenced in a study of T-cell memory formation after mild COVID-19. TCRdb recomputed calls from the 5' RACE reads with MiXCR, one row per CDR3 protein. The sample lists roughly 550,000 distinct CDR3 sequences; just over 20% were seen once. Specimen: PBMCs or a T cell subset sorted from them (not recorded which). These receptors all stem from an adult woman who had mild COVID-19 (a few samples of this study predate the infection). Cell type and time point are not known. CDR3s include the opening cysteine and the closing phenylalanine or tryptophan. Fields, in order: clone size, V gene, D gene, J gene, CDR3 DNA, CDR3 protein. A D gene is named only where the DNA matches it firmly. Only some rows state a clone size, as once, few, many or a class for expanded clones.

>few|TRBV11-2|NA|TRBJ2-1
TGTGCCAGCAGCCTCTCATCCACTAGCTACAATGAGCAGTTCTTC
CASSLSSTSYNEQFF
>many|TRBV7-8|NA|TRBJ2-7
TGTGCCAGCAGCTTAGAGAGGGTAGGGCTCATCTACGAGCAGTACTTC
CASSLERVGLIYEQYF
>few|TRBV7-2|NA|TRBJ2-1
TGTGCCAGCAGCTTAGAGGGCCTAGTGGGCAATGAGCAGTTCTTC
CASSLEGLVGNEQFF
>few|TRBV29-1|NA|TRBJ1-2
TGCAGCGTTTGGACTGATACGAGTTATGGCTACACCTTC
CSVWTDTSYGYTF
>few|TRBV12-3/TRBV12-4|TRBD2|TRBJ2-1
TGTGCCAGCAGCCCCCTGGGACTAGCGGGGTACAATGAGCAGTTCTTC
CASSPLGLAGYNEQFF
>NA|TRBV4-2|TRBD2|TRBJ2-3
TGTGCCAGCAGCCGGACTAGCGGGGGGGCAGCAGATACGCAGTATTTT
CASSRTSGGAADTQYF
>few|TRBV11-2|NA|TRBJ2-5
TGTGCCAGCAGCCCAGGGCCCCGCGAGACCCAGTACTTC
CASSPGPRETQYF
>NA|TRBV6-2/TRBV6-3|NA|TRBJ2-5
TGTGCCAGCAGTTACGGGGCCCTCCAAGAGACCCAGTACTTC
CASSYGALQETQYF
>NA|TRBV15|TRBD2|TRBJ2-4
TGTGCCACCGGAGAAGCCTGGGAGGGACCTCTTGCTCTAGTCAAAAACATTCAGTACTTC
CATGEAWEGPLALVKNIQYF
>many|TRBV7-9|TRBD1|TRBJ1-6
TGTGCCAGCAGCTTACAGGGGGCTGGTTCACCCCTCCACTTT
CASSLQGAGSPLHF
>NA|TRBV11-3|TRBD2|TRBJ2-2
TGTGCCTCCTCCAGTAATGTAGCGGGCCACACCGGGGAGCTGTTTTTT
CASSSNVAGHTGELFF
>NA|TRBV20-1|TRBD1|TRBJ1-5
TGCAGTGCCCCACTCGGGGCCAGGGGGAGAAATCAGCCCCAGCATTTT
CSAPLGARGRNQPQHF
>few|TRBV10-3|TRBD2|TRBJ2-1
TGTGCCACCAAGGGAGGGAGCTATGAGCAGTTCTTC
CATKGGSYEQFF
>few|TRBV15|NA|TRBJ1-2
TGTGCCACCAGCAGAGGACATTACTATGGCTACACCTTC
CATSRGHYYGYTF
>many|TRBV9|NA|TRBJ2-1
TGTGCCAGCAGCGTAGGGGATGAGCAGTTCTTC
CASSVGDEQFF
>few|TRBV20-1|TRBD1|TRBJ1-5
TGCAGTGCTCAGGGGGGACAGGACTCCCAGCCCCAGCATTTT
CSAQGGQDSQPQHF
>NA|TRBV5-1|TRBD2|TRBJ2-7
TGCGCCAGCGTGGCTAGCGGTAAGGTGCCGACCTACGAGCAGTACTTC
CASVASGKVPTYEQYF
>NA|TRBV6-1|NA|TRBJ1-2
TGTGCCAGCAGTCCGGGCCGACCGGGATACACCTTC
CASSPGRPGYTF
>few|TRBV10-3|NA|TRBJ1-1
TGTGCCATCAGTGACGCGGACTCGAACACTGAAGCTTTCTTT
CAISDADSNTEAFF
>few|TRBV14|TRBD1|TRBJ1-2
TGTGCCAGCAGCCAGTGGGACAGCCTGCTTTTTGGATCCGGCTACACCTTC
CASSQWDSLLFGSGYTF
>NA|TRBV19|NA|TRBJ2-7
TGTGCCAGTAGTAAGGGGACGCTCGCTTCCTACGAGCAGTACTTC
CASSKGTLASYEQYF
>NA|TRBV29-1|NA|TRBJ2-7
TGCAGCGTTGGTGGAGTAAGGGGGACCTCCTACGAGCAGTACTTC
CSVGGVRGTSYEQYF
>few|TRBV4-1|TRBD1|TRBJ2-3
TGCGCCAGCAGTACAGGGGGGTATACAGATACGCAGTATTTT
CASSTGGYTDTQYF
>NA|TRBV24-1|NA|TRBJ2-3
TGTGCCACCAGTGACGGGACAGATACGCAGTATTTT
CATSDGTDTQYF
>NA|TRBV7-9|TRBD1|TRBJ2-7
TGTGCCAGCAGCTTAGGACAGGGGGCGCTGCAAGAGCAGTACTTC
CASSLGQGALQEQYF
>NA|TRBV6-5|NA|TRBJ2-7
TGTGCCAGCAGTCGTAGTCGCTACGAGCAGTACTTC
CASSRSRYEQYF
>few|TRBV25-1|TRBD1|TRBJ2-1
TGTGCCAGCAGTCGAGGGCAGGGGGACAACAATGAGCAGTTCTTC
CASSRGQGDNNEQFF
>NA|TRBV29-1|NA|TRBJ1-1
TGCAGCGTTGGCCCGGGGGCGATTTCGAGTCGGACTGAAGCTTTCTTT
CSVGPGAISSRTEAFF
>few|TRBV12-3/TRBV12-4|NA|TRBJ1-4
TGTGCCAGCAGTTCTTCAGGGAGTCGAAGGGAAAAACTGTTTTTT
CASSSSGSRREKLFF
>NA|TRBV7-8|TRBD1|TRBJ1-5
TGTGCCAGCGGGGCAGGTGACAGGGGGGGCAATCAGCCCCAGCATTTT
CASGAGDRGGNQPQHF
>few|TRBV5-4|TRBD2|TRBJ2-7
TGTGCCAGCAGCCAAGCTAGCGGAAGAGACTCCTACGAGCAGTACTTC
CASSQASGRDSYEQYF
>few|TRBV6-6|NA|TRBJ2-1
TGTGCCAGCAGTTACAGGGAACGGAGCAATGAGCAGTTCTTC
CASSYRERSNEQFF